This passage covers 14 T cell receptor beta chains from one sample sequenced in a study of OX40 agonist ivuxolimab in advanced cancers. Repertoires were generated with immunoSEQ multiplex PCR, while TCRdb's copy carries only in-frame clones and drops some. The profile shows tens of thousands of clones, 85% to 90% of them singletons. Source: CD4+ or CD8+ T cells sorted from blood, taken in a trial of the OX40 agonist ivuxolimab. The source of these receptors is an adult with an advanced solid tumor such as melanoma, head and neck, liver or kidney cancer.

The chain employs TRBV21-1 and TRBJ2-5; TRBD1 reflects the table's D call only, with no check against the DNA. TRBV21-1 is an annotated pseudogene. The CDR3 is 16 amino acids. DNA of the CDR3: TGTGCCAGCAGCAAAGTCCGGTGCCAGGGGCGGCAGACCCAGTACTTC. Protein: CASSKVRCQGRQTQYF.

V usage is TRBV6-1 and J usage is TRBJ2-1, with unresolved D. The CDR3 is 15 amino acids. From germline, CDR1 is MNHNS and CDR2 SASEGT. Trimming left V 6 bases short and J 0 bases short, with 12 bases between. Here the CDR3 DNA reads TGTGCCAGCAGCTCAGGAGTGAGCTCCTACAATGAGCAGTTCTTC. Its translation is CASSSGVSSYNEQFF.

The rearrangement joins TRBV28 to TRBJ2-7; 7 positions agree with TRBD2. This CDR3 has 15 residues. The V segment lost 3 bases and the J segment 2 bases; nucleotides outside the gene matches: 7. Per germline, CDR1 MDHEN and CDR2 SYDVKM. The CDR3 region is CASSFISGAAYEQYF. CDR3 bases: TGTGCCAGCAGTTTCATCAGCGGGGCGGCCTACGAGCAGTACTTC.

V gene TRBV28 combines with J gene TRBJ1-5, with D uncertain. Germline CDR1 is MDHEN and CDR2 is SYDVKM. The CDR3 consists of 14 residues. V lost 7 bases and J lost 0, with 10 bases in between. CDR3 sequence reads: CASKEEVSNQPQHF. The CDR3 region has the DNA TGTGCCAGCAAGGAGGAAGTTAGCAATCAGCCCCAGCATTTT.

This clone is a singleton in its sample. This chain uses TRBV18 with TRBJ2-5; D unresolved. The V end was cut by 4 bases, the J end by 1 base, with 10 bases between. In germline, CDR1 is KGHSH, CDR2 LQKENI. The CDR3 consists of 14 residues. CDR3 sequence reads: CASSRALGQETQYF. CDR3 nucleotide sequence: TGTGCCAGCTCACGGGCCTTGGGCCAAGAGACCCAGTACTTC.

The CDR3 protein is CASSPALLNTEAFF. The CDR3 DNA reads TGTGCCAGCAGCCCGGCCCTCCTGAACACTGAAGCTTTCTTT. The chain is built from TRBV7-2 and TRBJ1-1; D is unresolved. Germline lookup yields CDR1 SGHTA and CDR2 FQGNSA. This CDR3 spans 14 amino acids. Trimming took 5 bases from V and 0 from J, leaving 10 bases between them.

The genes are TRBV5-4 and TRBJ1-1; D might be TRBD1 (5 bases). There are 12 residues in the CDR3. The germline CDR1 and CDR2 sequences are SGHNT and YYREEE (reference sequence). The ends were cut back, 1 base at V and 8 bases at J, with 9 bases in the middle. CDR3 sequence (DNA): TGTGCCAGCAGCTTGAGGAGACAGGAAGCTTTCTTT. Translation: CASSLRRQEAFF.

This clone was recorded once. V usage is TRBV21-1 and J usage is TRBJ2-1; TRBD2, as called in the table, went unchecked against the DNA. TRBV21-1 is a recognized pseudogene. This CDR3 comprises 15 residues. The CDR3 region has the DNA TGTGCCACCCCGACTAGCGGGAGGGCGGAGAATGAGCAGTTCTTC. It codes for CATPTSGRAENEQFF.

The rearrangement uses TRBV18 and TRBJ2-1; 9 nucleotides agree with TRBD1. Germline assignment: CDR1 KGHSH and CDR2 LQKENI. V dropped 3 bases and J dropped 7; count of bases not matched to a gene: 7. This CDR3 has 15 residues. CDR3 sequence (DNA): TGTGCCAGCTCACCCCTAGGACAGGGGAGGAATGAGCAGTTCTTC. This codes for CASSPLGQGRNEQFF.

This chain uses TRBV7-6 with TRBJ2-7, with 9 nucleotides matching TRBD1. The length of the CDR3 is 15 residues. Germline V gene sequence: CDR1 SGHVS, CDR2 FNYEAQ. V trimming: 5 bases; J trimming: 5 bases; junction bases outside the gene matches: 10. CDR3 nucleotide sequence: TGTGCCAGCAGCGTAGGGGGGACAGGGACCCACGAGCAGTACTTC. It yields the protein CASSVGGTGTHEQYF.

The chain is built from TRBV2 and TRBJ2-7; D uncertain. This CDR3 comprises 15 residues. Per germline, CDR1 SNHLY and CDR2 FYNNEI. Trimming shortened V by 3 bases and J by 0 bases, and 12 bases separated the two germline ends. The CDR3 sequence: CASSDELLHSYEQYF. CDR3 nucleotide sequence: TGTGCCAGCAGTGATGAGCTCCTGCACTCCTACGAGCAGTACTTC.

The rearrangement uses TRBV19 and TRBJ1-6; D perhaps matches TRBD1 (5 bases). This CDR3 spans 13 amino acids. Germline CDR1 reads LNHDA; CDR2 reads SQIVND (reference sequence). Trimming removed 4 bases from V and 10 bases from J, with 11 bases in between. Here the CDR3 reads CASSNVRDSPLHF. The DNA for the CDR3 is TGTGCCAGTAGTAATGTCAGGGACTCACCCCTCCACTTT. The variable domain in full, completed from reference TRBV19 and TRBJ1-6, reads DGGITQSPKYLFRKEGQNVTLSCEQNLNHDAMYWYRQDPGQGLRLIYYSQIVNDFQKGDIAEGYSVSREKKESFPLTVTSAQKNPTAFYLCASSNVRDSPLHFGNGTRLTVT.

The rearrangement links TRBV4-1 to TRBJ2-7; TRBD2 is a possible D gene (6 bases). There are 16 residues in the CDR3. Trimming took 5 bases from V and 2 from J, leaving 19 bases between them. In germline, CDR1 is MGHRA, CDR2 YSYEKL. The CDR3 DNA sequence: TGCGCCAGCAGCAGACGTGCCGGCGGGATAACCTACGAGCAGTACTTC. This sequence encodes CASSRRAGGITYEQYF.

This clone showed up just once. The chain has TRBV28 and TRBJ1-1; D is uncertain. This CDR3 region has 12 residues. Germline values: CDR1 MDHEN, CDR2 SYDVKM. V lost 2 bases, J lost 3 bases, and 4 bases lay in between. The DNA for the CDR3 is TGTGCCAGCAGTTTAACGGACACTGAAGCTTTCTTT. Translation gives CASSLTDTEAFF.